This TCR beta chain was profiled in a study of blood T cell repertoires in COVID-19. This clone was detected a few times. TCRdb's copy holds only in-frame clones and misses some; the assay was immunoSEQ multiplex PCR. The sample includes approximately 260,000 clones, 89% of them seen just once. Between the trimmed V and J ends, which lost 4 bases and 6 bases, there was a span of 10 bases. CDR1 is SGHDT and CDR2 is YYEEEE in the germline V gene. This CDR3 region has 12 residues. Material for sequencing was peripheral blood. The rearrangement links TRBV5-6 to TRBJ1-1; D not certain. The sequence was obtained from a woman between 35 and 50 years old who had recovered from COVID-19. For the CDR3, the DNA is TGTGCCAGCAGCGATCTCGGGGCTGAAGCTTTCTTT. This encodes CASSDLGAEAFF.